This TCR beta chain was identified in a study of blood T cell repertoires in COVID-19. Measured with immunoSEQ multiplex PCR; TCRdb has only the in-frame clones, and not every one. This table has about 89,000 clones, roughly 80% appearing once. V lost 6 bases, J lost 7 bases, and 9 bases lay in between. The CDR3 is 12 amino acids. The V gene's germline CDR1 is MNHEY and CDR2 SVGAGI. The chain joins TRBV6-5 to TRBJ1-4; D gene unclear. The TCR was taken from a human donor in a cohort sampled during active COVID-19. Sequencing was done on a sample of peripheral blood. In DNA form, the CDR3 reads TGTGCCAGCAGCTCCCGTCGTGAAAAACTGTTTTTT. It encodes CASSSRREKLFF.